This T cell receptor (beta chain) stems from a study of blood T cell repertoires in COVID-19. Study details: Whether acute or convalescent, the COVID-19 samples came from the United States, Italy and Spain. From T cells, B-cell-depleted T cells, or PBMCs came the material, which was cDNA or gDNA.

Original processing methods: Amplification of reference gene primers provided the estimated nucleated cell counts. Clones were sequenced by immunoSEQ multiplex PCR, and TCRdb holds only the in-frame ones, with some missing. Clone size and the V and J calls come from that table; the DNA yielded D and trimming. The sample includes roughly 180,000 clones, around 85% of them seen just once. V was trimmed by 2 bases and J by 7 bases, leaving 14 bases between them. The V gene's germline CDR1 is LGHNT and CDR2 FRNRAP. This CDR3 contains 14 residues. Sequenced input: peripheral blood. The TCR sequence derives from an elderly man with COVID-19, enrolled during active disease. V usage is TRBV12-5 and J usage is TRBJ1-1; no firm D call. The CDR3 reads CASGLTGSSGEAFF. The CDR3 DNA reads TGTGCTAGTGGTTTGACCGGCAGCTCGGGTGAAGCTTTCTTT.